This paragraph reports one T cell receptor beta chain. Its antigen is currently unknown. The CDR3 spans 16 residues. Germline CDR1 is SGHTA and CDR2 is FQGNSA. Germline trimming cut 5 bases from V and 4 bases from J; bases unmatched to any gene: 11. This record comes from a study of cytomegalovirus exposure and HLA in healthy donors. Study-level background: The platform used for the roughly 130 validation repertoires matched that of the roughly 700 first-cohort repertoires, a later analysis reported. Study-wide findings and caveats: Among the CMV-associated chains, a few were confirmed in vitro as specific for CMV antigens. Altogether, some 170 TCR beta chains were recorded as cytomegalovirus-associated.

Measured with immunoSEQ multiplex PCR; TCRdb has only the in-frame clones, and not every one. The data hold some 310,000 clones, with roughly 86% observed a single time. Sequenced: PBMCs. The clonotype comes from a man under 40 in good health and CMV-seronegative. J is TRBJ1-2 and V is TRBV7-2, with 9 positions matching TRBD1. The CDR3 protein is CASSPQGQGIAYGYTF. CDR3 nucleotides: TGTGCCAGCAGCCCTCAGGGACAGGGAATCGCCTATGGCTACACCTTC.